This paragraph covers one T cell receptor beta chain sequence. Per the authors' pipeline: Using reference gene primer amplification, nucleated cell counts were estimated. Repertoires were generated with immunoSEQ multiplex PCR, while TCRdb's copy carries only in-frame clones and drops some. D and trimming come from the DNA, and the V and J calls and clone size come from that table. The table has about 480,000 clones, roughly 90% seen once; the top ten hold 1.8%. This specimen comes from a study of blood T cell repertoires in COVID-19. Background on the study: COVID-19 samples, acute and convalescent, were from the United States, Italy and Spain.

The V end was cut by 4 bases, the J end by 0 bases, with 10 bases between. This CDR3 spans 15 amino acids. Germline CDR1 reads MGHDK; CDR2 reads SYGVNS. The participants were between roughly 18 and 90 years old and came from about two dozen US areas. Donors were grouped by their self-reported clinical history. V is TRBV25-1 and J is TRBJ1-3; D unclear. The sequence was obtained from a woman aged 40 to 50 who had recovered from COVID-19. Sequencing was done on a sample of PBMCs or T cells enriched from blood (not recorded which). In DNA form, the CDR3 reads TGTGCCAGCAGTGGAGGGCACACCTCTGGAAACACCATATATTTT. It is translated as CASSGGHTSGNTIYF.